A selection of T cell receptor beta chains follows, all from one sample in a study of cytotoxic CD8 clonotypes in ibrutinib-treated CLL. The protocol was immunoSEQ multiplex PCR, while the TCRdb copy is restricted to in-frame clones and leaves out a portion. Of some 310,000 clones listed, about 80% are singletons. Specimen: PBMCs, collected before ibrutinib treatment. Every receptor here comes from a human donor with chronic lymphocytic leukemia. Each CDR3 is given with its conserved first and last residue. D genes are given only for firm matches. Expanded clones get a size class; other rows say once, few or many, or leave the size out.

cdr3_aa: CASSVGGGIAPGELFF; cdr3_nt: TGTGCCAGCAGCGTAGGGGGCGGAATAGCTCCCGGGGAGCTGTTTTTT; v_call: TRBV9; clone_size: .; j_call: TRBJ2-2; d_call: .
cdr3_aa: CASSATGGWYNEQFF; cdr3_nt: TGTGCCAGCAGTGCAACAGGGGGTTGGTACAATGAGCAGTTCTTC; v_call: TRBV25-1; clone_size: .; j_call: TRBJ2-1; d_call: TRBD1
cdr3_aa: CATSRGYEQYF; cdr3_nt: TGTGCCACCAGCAGAGGATACGAGCAGTACTTC; v_call: TRBV15; clone_size: .; j_call: TRBJ2-7; d_call: .
cdr3_aa: CSVARDGGYEQYF; cdr3_nt: TGCAGCGTGGCACGGGACGGAGGCTACGAGCAGTACTTC; v_call: TRBV29-1; clone_size: .; j_call: TRBJ2-7; d_call: .
cdr3_aa: CAIRGQTYEQYF; cdr3_nt: TGTGCCATCAGGGGACAGACCTACGAGCAGTACTTC; v_call: TRBV10-3; clone_size: .; j_call: TRBJ2-7; d_call: TRBD1
cdr3_aa: CASSLPGTTPTETQYF; cdr3_nt: TGTGCCAGCAGCTTACCGGGGACCACACCCACAGAGACCCAGTACTTC; v_call: TRBV7-8; clone_size: .; j_call: TRBJ2-5; d_call: .
cdr3_aa: CASSSGPKETQYF; cdr3_nt: TGCGCCAGCAGCTCCGGCCCTAAAGAGACCCAGTACTTC; v_call: TRBV5-1; clone_size: .; j_call: TRBJ2-5; d_call: .
cdr3_aa: CSVKRTGLFNEQFF; cdr3_nt: TGCAGCGTAAAAAGGACAGGATTATTCAATGAGCAGTTCTTC; v_call: TRBV29-1; clone_size: .; j_call: TRBJ2-1; d_call: TRBD1
cdr3_aa: CASSLSSYEQYF; cdr3_nt: TGTGCCAGCAGCTTAAGCAGCTACGAGCAGTACTTC; v_call: TRBV7-9; clone_size: .; j_call: TRBJ2-7; d_call: .
cdr3_aa: CASSLKLSGAGTGELFF; cdr3_nt: TGCGCCAGCAGCTTGAAGCTGAGCGGAGCGGGAACCGGGGAGCTGTTTTTT; v_call: TRBV5-1; clone_size: .; j_call: TRBJ2-2; d_call: TRBD2
cdr3_aa: CASWVGNSNQPQHF; cdr3_nt: TGTGCCAGCTGGGTTGGGAATAGCAATCAGCCCCAGCATTTT; v_call: TRBV27; clone_size: .; j_call: TRBJ1-5; d_call: .
cdr3_aa: CASSSKGLAGEQFF; cdr3_nt: TGTGCTAGCAGCTCCAAAGGACTAGCTGGTGAGCAGTTCTTC; v_call: TRBV7-7; clone_size: .; j_call: TRBJ2-1; d_call: TRBD2
cdr3_aa: CAWERKTGRNYGYTF; cdr3_nt: TGTGCCTGGGAAAGAAAGACAGGGAGGAACTATGGCTACACCTTC; v_call: TRBV30; clone_size: .; j_call: TRBJ1-2; d_call: TRBD1
cdr3_aa: CASSPTSGKVKQFF; cdr3_nt: TGTGCCAGTAGTCCAACTAGCGGGAAAGTAAAGCAGTTCTTC; v_call: TRBV19; clone_size: .; j_call: TRBJ2-1; d_call: TRBD2
cdr3_aa: CASSPLRGSGKAMSGELFF; cdr3_nt: TGTGCCAGCAGCCCGCTACGGGGTAGCGGGAAGGCTATGTCCGGGGAGCTGTTTTTT; v_call: TRBV21-1; clone_size: .; j_call: TRBJ2-2; d_call: .
cdr3_aa: CAWRTSGGPNEQFF; cdr3_nt: TGTGCCTGGAGGACTAGCGGGGGTCCCAATGAGCAGTTCTTC; v_call: TRBV30; clone_size: .; j_call: TRBJ2-1; d_call: TRBD2
cdr3_aa: CASSALTSTEAFF; cdr3_nt: TGTGCCAGCAGCGCTTTGACATCGACTGAAGCTTTCTTT; v_call: TRBV9; clone_size: .; j_call: TRBJ1-1; d_call: .
cdr3_aa: CAISSQGAYEQYF; cdr3_nt: TGTGCCATCAGTAGCCAGGGGGCCTACGAGCAGTACTTC; v_call: TRBV10-3; clone_size: .; j_call: TRBJ2-7; d_call: TRBD1
cdr3_aa: CASSFRDQPQHF; cdr3_nt: TGTGCCAGCAGTTTCCGGGATCAGCCCCAGCATTTT; v_call: TRBV27; clone_size: few; j_call: TRBJ1-5; d_call: .
cdr3_aa: CASIRGQEITEAFF; cdr3_nt: TGTGCCAGCATTCGGGGACAGGAAATCACTGAAGCTTTCTTT; v_call: TRBV2; clone_size: .; j_call: TRBJ1-1; d_call: TRBD1
cdr3_aa: CSAQGGSYGYTF; cdr3_nt: TGCAGCGCTCAGGGAGGAAGCTATGGCTACACCTTC; v_call: TRBV29-1; clone_size: .; j_call: TRBJ1-2; d_call: .
cdr3_aa: CASSLAGLAGRTDTQYF; cdr3_nt: TGCGCCAGCAGCTTGGCCGGACTAGCGGGACGCACAGATACGCAGTATTTT; v_call: TRBV5-1; clone_size: .; j_call: TRBJ2-3; d_call: TRBD2
cdr3_aa: CASSRSTGGLWLYEQYF; cdr3_nt: TGTGCCAGCAGTAGATCGACAGGGGGCCTTTGGTTATACGAGCAGTACTTC; v_call: TRBV27; clone_size: .; j_call: TRBJ2-7; d_call: TRBD1
cdr3_aa: CASSGGQGLQETQYF; cdr3_nt: TGTGCCAGCAGTGGGGGACAGGGTCTACAAGAGACCCAGTACTTC; v_call: TRBV6-1; clone_size: .; j_call: TRBJ2-5; d_call: TRBD1
cdr3_aa: CASSPNSGDQPQHF; cdr3_nt: TGTGCCAGCAGCCCGAACTCAGGGGATCAGCCCCAGCATTTT; v_call: TRBV11-2; clone_size: .; j_call: TRBJ1-5; d_call: .
cdr3_aa: CASGLVHQGITGYTF; cdr3_nt: TGTGCTAGTGGTTTGGTCCATCAGGGAATAACTGGCTACACCTTC; v_call: TRBV12-5; clone_size: .; j_call: TRBJ1-2; d_call: .
cdr3_aa: CASSSRSSYEQYF; cdr3_nt: TGTGCCAGCAGCTCAAGGAGCTCCTACGAGCAGTACTTC; v_call: TRBV7-6; clone_size: .; j_call: TRBJ2-7; d_call: .
cdr3_aa: CTLLVSHEQFF; cdr3_nt: TGCACCTTACTAGTTTCCCATGAGCAGTTCTTC; v_call: TRBV29-1; clone_size: .; j_call: TRBJ2-1; d_call: .
cdr3_aa: CASSLRGSYEQYF; cdr3_nt: TGTGCCAGCAGCTTACGCGGCAGCTACGAGCAGTACTTC; v_call: TRBV7-2; clone_size: .; j_call: TRBJ2-7; d_call: .
cdr3_aa: CASKLSGRNTGELFF; cdr3_nt: TGCGCCAGTAAACTTAGCGGGAGGAACACCGGGGAGCTGTTTTTT; v_call: TRBV5-1; clone_size: few; j_call: TRBJ2-2; d_call: TRBD2
cdr3_aa: CASSQGGGDSEAFF; cdr3_nt: TGCGCCAGCAGCCAAGGTGGGGGAGACTCTGAAGCTTTCTTT; v_call: TRBV4-1; clone_size: .; j_call: TRBJ1-1; d_call: .
cdr3_aa: CAIKSRPGQGSDTQYF; cdr3_nt: TGTGCCATCAAGTCCAGACCGGGACAGGGGTCAGATACGCAGTATTTT; v_call: TRBV10-3; clone_size: .; j_call: TRBJ2-3; d_call: TRBD1
cdr3_aa: CASSQVASNQPQHF; cdr3_nt: TGCGCCAGCAGCCAAGTGGCAAGCAATCAGCCCCAGCATTTT; v_call: TRBV4-1; clone_size: .; j_call: TRBJ1-5; d_call: .
cdr3_aa: CASRLGRRFSTDTQYF; cdr3_nt: TGTGCCAGCAGGTTGGGAAGAAGATTTAGCACAGATACGCAGTATTTT; v_call: TRBV7-2; clone_size: .; j_call: TRBJ2-3; d_call: .
cdr3_aa: CASRLAGVLDTQYF; cdr3_nt: TGTGCCAGCAGACTAGCGGGAGTGTTAGATACGCAGTATTTT; v_call: TRBV28; clone_size: .; j_call: TRBJ2-3; d_call: TRBD2
cdr3_aa: CAWSSSQNQPQHF; cdr3_nt: TGTGCCTGGAGTTCCAGCCAAAATCAGCCCCAGCATTTT; v_call: TRBV30; clone_size: .; j_call: TRBJ1-5; d_call: .
cdr3_aa: CASSPGPATNEKLFF; cdr3_nt: TGTGCCAGCAGCCCGGGCCCTGCAACTAATGAAAAACTGTTTTTT; v_call: TRBV9; clone_size: .; j_call: TRBJ1-4; d_call: .
cdr3_aa: CASSPSSYSYEQYF; cdr3_nt: TGTGCCAGCTCACCGAGCTCATACTCCTACGAGCAGTACTTC; v_call: TRBV18; clone_size: .; j_call: TRBJ2-7; d_call: .
cdr3_aa: CATKEGLAGAYEQYF; cdr3_nt: TGTGCCACGAAGGAAGGACTAGCGGGAGCCTACGAGCAGTACTTC; v_call: TRBV15; clone_size: .; j_call: TRBJ2-7; d_call: TRBD2
cdr3_aa: CASRAGVGTSTDTQYF; cdr3_nt: TGTGCCAGCAGAGCGGGAGTGGGGACTAGCACAGATACGCAGTATTTT; v_call: TRBV25-1; clone_size: .; j_call: TRBJ2-3; d_call: TRBD2
cdr3_aa: CASSVEKLSSYNEQFF; cdr3_nt: TGTGCCAGCAGCGTAGAGAAGTTGAGCTCCTACAATGAGCAGTTCTTC; v_call: TRBV9; clone_size: .; j_call: TRBJ2-1; d_call: .
cdr3_aa: CASSYSREANVLTF; cdr3_nt: TGTGCCAGCAGTTACTCGAGAGAGGCCAACGTCCTGACTTTC; v_call: TRBV6-5; clone_size: .; j_call: TRBJ2-6; d_call: .
cdr3_aa: CASSQDHYNEQFF; cdr3_nt: TGTGCCAGCAGTCAAGACCATTACAATGAGCAGTTCTTC; v_call: TRBV6-5; clone_size: .; j_call: TRBJ2-1; d_call: .
cdr3_aa: CASSTSSGSYRYNEQFF; cdr3_nt: TGTGCCAGCAGTACCTCTAGCGGGTCATACCGATACAATGAGCAGTTCTTC; v_call: TRBV27; clone_size: .; j_call: TRBJ2-1; d_call: TRBD2
cdr3_aa: CASSSDRGNYGYTF; cdr3_nt: TGTGCCAGCAGCTCAGACAGGGGTAACTATGGCTACACCTTC; v_call: TRBV7-9; clone_size: .; j_call: TRBJ1-2; d_call: TRBD1
cdr3_aa: CASSPVQQLAKNIQYF; cdr3_nt: TGTGCCAGCTCACCGGTGCAGCAGCTAGCCAAAAACATTCAGTACTTC; v_call: TRBV18; clone_size: few; j_call: TRBJ2-4; d_call: .
cdr3_aa: CASSHGQRPDTQYF; cdr3_nt: TGCGCCAGCAGCCACGGACAGAGGCCAGATACGCAGTATTTT; v_call: TRBV5-1; clone_size: once; j_call: TRBJ2-3; d_call: .
cdr3_aa: CASSYRQGARIPPAKNIQYF; cdr3_nt: TGTGCCAGCAGCTACCGACAGGGGGCGCGGATCCCCCCAGCCAAAAACATTCAGTACTTC; v_call: TRBV5-8; clone_size: .; j_call: TRBJ2-4; d_call: TRBD1
cdr3_aa: CASSLNEQYF; cdr3_nt: TGTGCCAGCAGCTTGAACGAGCAGTACTTC; v_call: TRBV5-8; clone_size: .; j_call: TRBJ2-7; d_call: .
cdr3_aa: CASSLMDGSYQPQHF; cdr3_nt: TGTGCCAGCAGCTTAATGGACGGGAGTTATCAGCCCCAGCATTTT; v_call: TRBV5-8; clone_size: .; j_call: TRBJ1-5; d_call: .
cdr3_aa: CATAAATGRNEKLFF; cdr3_nt: TGTGCCACCGCCGCAGCGACAGGCAGAAATGAAAAACTGTTTTTT; v_call: TRBV2; clone_size: .; j_call: TRBJ1-4; d_call: .
cdr3_aa: CAISVDSYNEQFF; cdr3_nt: TGTGCCATCAGTGTCGATAGCTACAATGAGCAGTTCTTC; v_call: TRBV10-3; clone_size: .; j_call: TRBJ2-1; d_call: .
cdr3_aa: CASSVLNPGTGGEAFF; cdr3_nt: TGTGCCAGCAGTGTTCTCAACCCCGGGACAGGGGGTGAAGCTTTCTTT; v_call: TRBV2; clone_size: once; j_call: TRBJ1-1; d_call: TRBD1